These 4 T cell receptor beta chains came from one sample sequenced in a study of blood T cell repertoires in COVID-19. Only in-frame clones appear in the TCRdb table, and some are missing; sequencing was by immunoSEQ multiplex PCR. The sample lists approximately 220,000 clones, 85% occurring once. The sequenced sample consisted of PBMCs or T cells enriched from blood (not recorded which). These receptors all stem from a man between 40 and 49 years old who had recovered from COVID-19.

The chain links TRBV28 to TRBJ2-1, with TRBD2 matching over 8 bases. Germline-derived CDR1 and CDR2 are MDHEN and SYDVKM. This CDR3 region has 11 residues. The V gene end was trimmed by 5 bases and the J gene end by 10 bases; junction bases not matched to a gene: 1. CDR3: CASSLAGEQFF. The CDR3 DNA sequence: TGTGCCAGCAGTCTAGCGGGCGAGCAGTTCTTC.

V usage is TRBV7-2 and J usage is TRBJ2-2, with D tentatively TRBD2 (5 bases). This CDR3 contains 18 residues. CDR1 is SGHTA and CDR2 is FQGNSA in the germline V gene. Trimming took 5 bases from V and 0 from J, leaving 19 bases between them. The CDR3: CASSIGSQTYSNTGELFF. CDR3 in DNA: TGTGCCAGCAGCATAGGGAGCCAGACCTATTCGAACACCGGGGAGCTGTTTTTT.

The chain employs TRBV19 and TRBJ1-1; tentatively, D is TRBD1 (6 bases). CDR3 length: 15 amino acids. The germline CDR1 and CDR2 sequences are LNHDA and SQIVND (reference sequence). V lost 0 bases and J lost 0, with 8 bases in between. The chain's CDR3 is CASSIEGTMNTEAFF. The CDR3 DNA reads TGTGCCAGTAGTATAGAAGGGACAATGAACACTGAAGCTTTCTTT.

This sequence joins TRBV12-5 and TRBJ2-2; D might be TRBD2 (6 bases). Per germline, CDR1 LGHNT and CDR2 FRNRAP. The CDR3 extends over 14 amino acids. The ends were cut back, 8 bases at V and 4 bases at J, with 14 bases in the middle. CDR3 sequence: CASSPEGPTGELFF. CDR3 sequence (DNA): TGTGCTAGTAGCCCGGAGGGTCCCACCGGGGAGCTGTTTTTT.